The clone carrying this TCR beta chain showed up just a few times. Its specificity is unknown. The data stem from a study of T cells after yellow fever vaccination. Study results and limitations: Subsequent booster samples again held most clones from primary vaccination (96% CD4, about 90% CD8).

One entry per CDR3 protein results from TCRdb running MiXCR on the 5' RACE reads. The table includes a few hundred thousand distinct CDR3 sequences, about 9.5% detected once. The V end lost 7 bases, the J end lost 2 bases, and 10 bases lay between the germline ends. In germline, CDR1 is SGHDT, CDR2 YYEEEE. The CDR3 loop spans 12 amino acids. Sequences were derived from PBMCs, sampled on the day of the first yellow fever vaccination. The chain links TRBV5-6 to TRBJ2-7; tentative D call: TRBD1 (5 bases). This sequence was found in a man between 18 and 35 years old who received the YFV17D yellow fever vaccine. The CDR3 nucleotides read TGTGCCAGCGGCAGGGCAACCTACGAGCAGTACTTC. Amino acid sequence: CASGRATYEQYF.